A single sample gave rise to the 10 T cell receptor beta chains below, sequenced in a study of T cell responses to AZD1222 COVID-19 vaccine. Clones were sequenced by immunoSEQ multiplex PCR, and TCRdb holds only the in-frame ones, with some missing. The sample contains tens of thousands of clones, over 85% of which appear only once. The sample was peripheral blood, taken on day 0 of AZD1222 vaccination. The receptors shown here come from an adult in good health.

This chain links TRBV10-3 with TRBJ1-2, with a tentative D call TRBD1 (6 bases). Trimming took 0 bases from V and 3 from J, leaving 14 bases between them. The CDR3 loop spans 16 amino acids. Germline CDR1 and CDR2: ENHRY and SYGVKD. CDR3 coding DNA: TGTGCCATCAGTGAGTCGTCTCGGGGGCTGGACTATGGCTACACCTTC. This sequence encodes CAISESSRGLDYGYTF.

The chain uses TRBV7-3 and TRBJ1-1; 9 bases map to TRBD1. This CDR3 has 15 residues. Germline values: CDR1 SGHTA, CDR2 FQGTGA. V shed 5 bases, J shed 0 bases, and the junction held 4 bases outside the gene matches. The CDR3 region has the DNA TGTGCCAGCAGCCTACAGGGGGCCGTGAACACTGAAGCTTTCTTT. Translation gives CASSLQGAVNTEAFF.

This chain joins TRBV13 and TRBJ1-1; D not resolved. The CDR3 is 17 residues long. Germline V CDR1 and CDR2: PRHDT, FYEKMQ (reference sequence). The V and J ends lost 1 base and 0 bases respectively, with 15 bases between them. In DNA form, the CDR3 reads TGTGCCAGCAGCTTAGTTCGCTCAGGTCACTTGAACACTGAAGCTTTCTTT. It specifies CASSLVRSGHLNTEAFF. The entire variable domain, with the rest obtained from reference TRBV13 and TRBJ1-1, is as follows: AAGVIQSPRHLIKEKRETATLKCYPIPRHDTVYWYQQGPGQDPQFLISFYEKMQSDKGSIPDRFSAQQFSDYHSELNMSSLELGDSALYFCASSLVRSGHLNTEAFFGQGTRLTVV.

The CDR3 protein is CASSFFLRTSHQPQHF. The CDR3 nucleotides read TGTGCCAGCAGTTTTTTCCTTAGGACGTCCCATCAGCCCCAGCATTTT. The chain couples TRBV28 to TRBJ1-5; no definite D call. Trimming cost V 3 bases and J 5 bases, with 17 bases left between them. The CDR3 sequence is 16 residues long. Per the germline V gene, CDR1 is MDHEN and CDR2 is SYDVKM.

The chain recombines TRBV19 with TRBJ1-3; D unresolved. V was pared by 7 bases and J by 6 bases, with 10 bases between. The CDR3 runs to 12 residues. Germline V gives CDR1 LNHDA, CDR2 SQIVND (reference sequence). This chain's CDR3 is CASTGLSNTIYF. Here the CDR3 DNA reads TGTGCCAGTACTGGACTATCAAACACCATATATTTT.

The gene calls are TRBV11-2 and TRBJ2-5, with D tentatively TRBD1 or TRBD2 (6 bases each). CDR3 length equals 18 residues. V dropped 6 bases and J dropped 2 bases, with 25 bases sitting between them. CDR1 and CDR2 (germline): SGHAT, FQNNGV. CDR3 bases: TGTGCCAGCAGTTCCCAGGGGACTGACGCCCGGGGACAAGAGACCCAGTACTTC. Its translation: CASSSQGTDARGQETQYF. Drawing the rest from reference TRBV11-2 and TRBJ2-5, the complete variable domain is EAGVAQSPRYKIIEKRQSVAFWCNPISGHATLYWYQQILGQGPKLLIQFQNNGVVDDSQLPKDRFSAERLKGVDSTLKIQPAKLEDSAVYLCASSSQGTDARGQETQYFGPGTRLLVL.

The chain uses TRBV18 and TRBJ2-7; 16 positions match TRBD2. Trimming cost V 0 bases and J 0 bases; bases outside gene matches: 2. Germline V gene lookup returns CDR1 KGHSH and CDR2 LQKENI. The CDR3 runs 18 residues. The CDR3 DNA reads TGTGCCAGCTCACCACCGGGACTAGCGGGAGGGCCCTCCTACGAGCAGTACTTC. As protein: CASSPPGLAGGPSYEQYF.

The rearrangement joins TRBV20-1 to TRBJ2-2; D remains unclear. Germline CDR1 is DFQATT and CDR2 is SNEGSKA (reference sequence). Trimming cost V 3 bases and J 0 bases, with 17 bases left between them. CDR3 size: 17 residues. In nucleotides, the CDR3 is TGCAGTGCTAGTACGGCGTCACGACCAACGAACACCGGGGAGCTGTTTTTT. It codes for CSASTASRPTNTGELFF.

The CDR3 DNA reads TGCGCCAGCAGCTCCAGGGGGGGAGCCTACGAGCAGTACTTC. It encodes CASSSRGGAYEQYF. The rearrangement uses TRBV5-1 and TRBJ2-7, with D tentatively TRBD1 or TRBD2 (7 bases each). Germline V CDR1 and CDR2: SGHRS, YFSETQ. The CDR3 is made up of 14 amino acids. Trimming left V 3 bases short and J 2 bases short, with 12 bases between.

The chain recombines TRBV19 with TRBJ1-4; 8 bases are shared with TRBD1. The CDR3 is 15 residues long. The V gene end was trimmed by 4 bases and the J gene end by 2 bases; junction bases not matched to a gene: 3. Germline V gene data show CDR1 as LNHDA and CDR2 as SQIVND (reference sequence). CDR3 sequence (DNA): TGTGCCAGTAGTACCCGGACAGGGACTAATGAAAAACTGTTTTTT. Encoded protein: CASSTRTGTNEKLFF.